Sequencing of this TCR beta chain was carried out in a study of B cell selection in AIRE deficiency (dated by TCRdb to the late 2010s). With respect to the entire study: Researchers compared TCRbeta repertoires of sorted blood CD4+ conventional T cells and regulatory T cells in AIRE-deficient patients with those in healthy controls. The TCR-sequenced cohort comprised roughly five AIRE-deficient APECED patients and roughly five healthy control donors. What the work shows at the level of the full study, not this receptor alone: Around 33% of the Treg TCRbeta sequences shared among healthy donors were found in patient Tconv cells, which suggests that Treg-biased clones were diverted into the Tconv compartment. Tconv and Treg cells from AIRE-deficient patients showed TCRBV gene usage, CDR3 length and TCR diversity similar to those of healthy donors. Only TCRbeta chains were sequenced, and about 39% of shared healthy-donor Treg sequences were also present in healthy Tconv cells, possibly due to differing TCRalpha chains. Of some 3,300 shared Treg TCRbeta sequences, around 31% were shared only among healthy donors and 8% to 10% only among patients, suggesting less efficient Treg selection without AIRE. Shorter CDR3s were found in shared Treg sequences, reflecting a bias toward rearrangements containing few non-templated nucleotide insertions.

Taken from the germline V gene (reference sequence), the CDR1 and CDR2 loops are SGHNT and YYREEE. The trim is 4 bases for V and 7 bases for J, with a gap of 18 bases between the germline ends. The CDR3 covers 14 residues, taking in both the cysteine and the phenylalanine. This entry keeps only the CDR3 DNA: 42 bases, framed from base 1. TCRbeta chain sequencing was performed with the immunoSEQ platform. The study's own analysis went as follows. Pooled conventional T cell repertoires yielded 100,000 to 110,000 distinct in-frame TCRbeta sequences from patients and about 1.3x10^5 from healthy donors. Treg TCRbeta sequences shared by two or more individuals were defined as public, and these public Treg TCRbeta sequences were subsequently searched for in Tconv repertoires. Differences between groups were assessed by Mann-Whitney U tests with Bonferroni-Dunn correction in GraphPad Prism 7.03. Here the immuneACCESS table is served through TCRdb, limited to in-frame sequences with V and J called. Missing clones are a known gap in these copies; in checked studies unresolved V genes cover under half, and the rest lacks a known reason. For V, J and clone size, that table is used; D and trimming come from the DNA. This sample comprises around 19,000 clones, more than 95% of them detected only once. The ten biggest clones cover around 0.3% of the sample.

Of note for this clone: Its antigen is not yet known. Base-call qualities are not available, and no considerably larger clone is one nucleotide away.

Conventional CD4 T cells were sorted as cells that were CD4+CD127+. AIRE-deficient patients had APECED syndrome. Sorting of Tconv and Treg cells intended for TCRbeta sequencing was performed on a FACSAria flow cytometer. Sorted cells were collected into 5-ml round-bottom polystyrene tubes, and dry cell pellets were frozen at -80°C before sequencing. Input material: conventional CD4+ T cells sorted from PBMCs. The sequence joins TRBV5-4 to TRBJ2-7, with the D gene not clear enough to name. The clonotype comes from a human donor with AIRE deficiency. CDR3 loop: CASSPVRTLGEQYF. The bases are TGTGCCAGCAGCCCAGTGCGCACTTTGGGTGAGCAGTACTTC.